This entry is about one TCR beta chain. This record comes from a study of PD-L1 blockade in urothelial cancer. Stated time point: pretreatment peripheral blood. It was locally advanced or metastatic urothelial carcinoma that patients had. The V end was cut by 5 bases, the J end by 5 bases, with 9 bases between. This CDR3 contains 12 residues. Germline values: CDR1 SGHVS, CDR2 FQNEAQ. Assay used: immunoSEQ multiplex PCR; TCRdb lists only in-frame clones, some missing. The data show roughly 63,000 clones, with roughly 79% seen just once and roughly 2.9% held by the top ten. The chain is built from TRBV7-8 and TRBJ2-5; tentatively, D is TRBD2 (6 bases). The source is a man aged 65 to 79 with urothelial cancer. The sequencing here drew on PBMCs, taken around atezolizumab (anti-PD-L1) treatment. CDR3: CASSPSGETQYF. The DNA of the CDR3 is TGTGCCAGCAGCCCCAGCGGGGAGACCCAGTACTTC.